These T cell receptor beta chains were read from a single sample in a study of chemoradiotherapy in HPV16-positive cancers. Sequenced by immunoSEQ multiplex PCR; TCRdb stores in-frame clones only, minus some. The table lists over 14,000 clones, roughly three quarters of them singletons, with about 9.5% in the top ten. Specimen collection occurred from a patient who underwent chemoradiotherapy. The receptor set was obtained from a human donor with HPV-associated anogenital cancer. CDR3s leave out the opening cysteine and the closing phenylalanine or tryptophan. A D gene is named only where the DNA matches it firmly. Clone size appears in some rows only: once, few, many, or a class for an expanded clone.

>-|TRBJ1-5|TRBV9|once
ASSVGPTGINQPQH
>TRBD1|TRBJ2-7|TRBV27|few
ASSIVTGTGVYEQY
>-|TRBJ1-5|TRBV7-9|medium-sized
ASSYGPGSPQH
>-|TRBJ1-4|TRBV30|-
AWSVSGVEKLF
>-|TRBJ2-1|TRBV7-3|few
ASSFYGPGRGEQF
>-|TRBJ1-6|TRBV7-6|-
ASSLEGAYSPLH
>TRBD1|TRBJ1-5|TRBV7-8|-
ASSRGTANNQPQH
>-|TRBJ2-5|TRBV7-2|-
ASSLGQQETQY
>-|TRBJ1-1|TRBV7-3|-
ASSPASGYEAF
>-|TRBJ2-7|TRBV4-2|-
ASSQVGGGGPYEQY
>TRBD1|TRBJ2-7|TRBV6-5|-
ASSYSGTGGNEQY
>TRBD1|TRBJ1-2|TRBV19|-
ASRSTGVNYGYT
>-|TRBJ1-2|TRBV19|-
ASSIDHSKGGYT
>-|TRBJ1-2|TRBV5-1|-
ASSLGPGAYGYT
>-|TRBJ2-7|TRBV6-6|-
ASSASGTGGSYEQY
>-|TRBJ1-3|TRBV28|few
ASSTGTRNTIY
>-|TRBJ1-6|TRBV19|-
ASSIKFPLYRSPLH
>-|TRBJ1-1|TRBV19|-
ASSIDPGHQNTEAF
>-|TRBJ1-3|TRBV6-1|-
ASSELGVAGNTIY
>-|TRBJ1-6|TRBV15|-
ATHAAGVDNSPLH
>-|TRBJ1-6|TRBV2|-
ASSASSYNSPLH
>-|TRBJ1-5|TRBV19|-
ASSVRTVDSNQPQH
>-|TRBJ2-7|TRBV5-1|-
ASSIQPGASSYEQY
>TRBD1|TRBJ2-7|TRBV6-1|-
ASSEGPGQASYEQY
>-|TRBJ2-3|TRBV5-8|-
ASSKGDGTSTDTQY
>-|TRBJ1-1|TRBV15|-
ATGGRNTEAF